Following are 18 T cell receptor beta chains from one sample sequenced in a study of blood T cell repertoires in COVID-19. Some clones are missing from TCRdb's copy, which holds only in-frame ones; the method was immunoSEQ multiplex PCR. The sample gives hundreds of thousands of clones, 90% to 95% of which show up once; less than 3.5% is in the top ten. Sequencing was done on a sample of peripheral blood. The receptors were gathered from a woman aged 18-29 years who had recovered from COVID-19.

The V gene is TRBV11-3, the J gene TRBJ2-1; D not certain. CDR3 size: 14 residues. Trimming cost V 5 bases and J 2 bases, with 10 bases left between them. The V gene's germline CDR1 is SGHNT and CDR2 YENEEA. The DNA of the CDR3 is TGTGCCAGCAGCCGAGGCGGAGCCTACAATGAGCAGTTCTTC. This sequence encodes CASSRGGAYNEQFF.

This chain connects TRBV29-1 to TRBJ2-1, with 8 positions matching TRBD2. V lost 3 bases, J lost 8 bases, and 12 bases stayed unmatched. The CDR3 covers 15 residues. Germline assignment: CDR1 SQVTM and CDR2 ANQGSEA. This chain's CDR3 is CSVDLPGLVVHEQFF. The CDR3 DNA sequence: TGCAGCGTTGACCTTCCGGGACTAGTAGTCCATGAGCAGTTCTTC.

The gene calls are TRBV5-8 and TRBJ1-1; no clear D. This CDR3 region has 12 residues. The V end lost 1 base, the J end lost 4 bases, and 5 bases lay between the germline ends. Germline assignment: CDR1 SGHTS and CDR2 YDEGEE. As DNA, the CDR3 is TGTGCCAGCAGCTTGTGGCTCACTGAAGCTTTCTTT. It encodes CASSLWLTEAFF.

This chain links TRBV7-9 with TRBJ2-1; TRBD2 agrees at 9 bases. CDR3 length: 17 amino acids. V lost 1 base, J lost 5 bases, and 9 bases stayed unmatched. Germline loops: CDR1 SEHNR, CDR2 FQNEAQ (reference sequence). CDR3 coding DNA: TGTGCCAGCAGCTTAGAGGCTAGCGGGATTAGAGACAATGAGCAGTTCTTC. Its protein product is CASSLEASGIRDNEQFF.

CDR3 loop: CASSPPPSASSYYNEQFF. The CDR3 DNA reads TGTGCCAGTAGCCCCCCCCCTTCGGCTAGCAGTTACTACAATGAGCAGTTCTTC. This rearrangement joins TRBV19 to TRBJ2-1, with D tentatively TRBD2 (5 bases). Germline V gene sequence: CDR1 LNHDA, CDR2 SQIVND (reference sequence). The CDR3 totals 18 residues. V was pared by 6 bases and J by 3 bases, with 24 bases between. Combining the CDR3 with reference TRBV19 and TRBJ2-1 gives the whole variable domain DGGITQSPKYLFRKEGQNVTLSCEQNLNHDAMYWYRQDPGQGLRLIYYSQIVNDFQKGDIAEGYSVSREKKESFPLTVTSAQKNPTAFYLCASSPPPSASSYYNEQFFGPGTRLTVL.

V usage is TRBV7-2 and J usage is TRBJ1-2; tentative D call: TRBD1 (5 bases). The V end was cut by 1 base, the J end by 2 bases, with 11 bases between. Germline loops: CDR1 SGHTA, CDR2 FQGNSA. There are 15 residues in the CDR3. As DNA, the CDR3 is TGTGCCAGCAGCTTAGAAAGGGGCCAGAACTATGGCTACACCTTC. It is translated as CASSLERGQNYGYTF.

V usage is TRBV5-1 and J usage is TRBJ2-1; D not resolved. Germline V CDR1 and CDR2: SGHRS, YFSETQ. The V end lost 0 bases, the J end lost 6 bases, and 13 bases lay between the germline ends. This CDR3 region has 15 residues. The CDR3 region is CASSLDDRSRNEQFF. CDR3 DNA sequence: TGCGCCAGCAGCTTGGATGATAGAAGTCGCAATGAGCAGTTCTTC.

This clone occurred a few times. The V gene is TRBV2, the J gene TRBJ2-2; D might be TRBD2 (5 bases). Germline CDR1 is SNHLY and CDR2 is FYNNEI. The V gene lost 3 bases and the J gene lost 2 bases, with 7 bases spanning the gap. The CDR3 length is 14 residues. The CDR3 coding sequence is TGTGCCAGCAGTGAGGGAGAAAACACCGGGGAGCTGTTTTTT. The encoded protein is CASSEGENTGELFF.

This clone was seen only once. The chain is built from TRBV2 and TRBJ2-3, with TRBD2 identical over 7 bases. Germline V gene sequence: CDR1 SNHLY, CDR2 FYNNEI. V dropped 8 bases and J dropped 0; count of bases not matched to a gene: 8. The CDR3 consists of 15 residues. CDR3 region: CASLSISGSTDTQYF. CDR3 in DNA: TGTGCCAGCCTCTCAATTAGCGGGAGCACAGATACGCAGTATTTT.

This rearrangement joins TRBV5-1 to TRBJ2-1; 13 bases are shared with TRBD2. The CDR3 totals 15 residues. CDR1 SGHRS and CDR2 YFSETQ come from the germline V gene. V lost 2 bases to trimming and J lost 10 bases; unmatched junction nucleotides: 6. The DNA of the CDR3 is TGCGCCAGCAGCTTTTTAACGGGACTAGCGGGAGAGCAGTTCTTC. As protein: CASSFLTGLAGEQFF. Looking up the rest from reference TRBV5-1 and TRBJ2-1 gives the full variable domain: KAGVTQTPRYLIKTRGQQVTLSCSPISGHRSVSWYQQTPGQGLQFLFEYFSETQRNKGNFPGRFSGRQFSNSRSEMNVSTLELGDSALYLCASSFLTGLAGEQFFGPGTRLTVL.

This chain links TRBV30 with TRBJ1-2, with TRBD1 identical over 7 bases. Germline CDR1 GTSNPN, CDR2 SVGIG (reference sequence). The CDR3 has 14 residues. V trimming: 3 bases; J trimming: 4 bases; junction bases outside the gene matches: 8. The CDR3 is CAWSRTGVAYGYTF. CDR3 nucleotide sequence: TGTGCCTGGAGCCGTACAGGGGTAGCCTATGGCTACACCTTC.

V gene TRBV5-1 combines with J gene TRBJ1-2; TRBD1 is a possible D gene (5 bases). The CDR3 totals 13 residues. Germline V gives CDR1 SGHRS, CDR2 YFSETQ. The V end lost 4 bases, the J end lost 2 bases, and 9 bases lay between the germline ends. As DNA, the CDR3 is TGCGCCAGCAGCCCGGACAAAAACTATGGCTACACCTTC. This translates into CASSPDKNYGYTF.

This chain links TRBV2 with TRBJ2-1; 8 bases match TRBD1. Germline V gene sequence: CDR1 SNHLY, CDR2 FYNNEI. This CDR3 has 14 residues. V lost 2 bases to trimming and J lost 10 bases; unmatched junction nucleotides: 7. The CDR3 DNA follows: TGTGCCAGCAGTGAAAAAGGGAGGACAGGGGAGCAGTTCTTC. Amino acid sequence: CASSEKGRTGEQFF.

In DNA form, the CDR3 reads TGTGCCAGCAGTTATGGGGGAGGCTGGTTCTTC. Translation: CASSYGGGWFF. This chain uses TRBV6-2 or TRBV6-3 with TRBJ2-1, with a weak D call TRBD2 (6 bases). V lost 3 bases, J lost 15 bases, and 12 bases lay in between. The CDR3 consists of 11 residues. Germline values: CDR1 MNHEY, CDR2 SVGEGT.

CDR3 sequence: CASSFSGDYEQYV. The CDR3 DNA follows: TGCGCCAGCAGCTTCTCCGGGGACTACGAGCAGTACGTC. This sequence joins TRBV5-1 and TRBJ2-7, with D possibly TRBD2 on 5 matching bases. This CDR3 is 13 amino acids long. Germline assignment: CDR1 SGHRS and CDR2 YFSETQ. Trimming shortened V by 2 bases and J by 3 bases, and 9 bases separated the two germline ends.

This chain uses TRBV6-1 with TRBJ1-5; D gene ambiguous. Germline CDR1 is MNHNS and CDR2 is SASEGT. The CDR3 is made up of 13 amino acids. V was trimmed by 2 bases and J by 4 bases, leaving 6 bases between them. The chain's CDR3 is CASSEWANQPQHF. The CDR3 coding sequence is TGTGCCAGCAGTGAATGGGCGAATCAGCCCCAGCATTTT.

This clone has only one observation. The chain couples TRBV28 to TRBJ2-5; D call uncertain. With 7 bases removed from V and 4 bases from J, the gap between germline ends came to 19 bases. The germline V gene encodes CDR1 MDHEN and CDR2 SYDVKM. The CDR3 loop spans 15 amino acids. CDR3 nucleotide sequence: TGTGCCAGCACCCAACGTAGGCTAGTGACAGAGACCCAGTACTTC. This sequence encodes CASTQRRLVTETQYF.

There are a few counts of this clone. The chain couples TRBV4-1 to TRBJ1-1; 8 nucleotides match TRBD1. CDR1 is MGHRA and CDR2 is YSYEKL in the germline V gene. J gave up 3 bases and V 4 bases, and 16 bases lay outside the gene matches. CDR3 length equals 18 residues. CDR3 nucleotides: TGCGCCAGCAGCCCCCTCGGGATAAAGACAGGGGAGGACACTGAAGCTTTCTTT. As protein: CASSPLGIKTGEDTEAFF.